The 5 T cell receptor beta chains below come from one sample, sequenced in a study of T cell repertoires in cytomegalovirus infection. For these receptors, no antigen is known. TCRdb processed the reads anew with MiXCR; each CDR3 protein has one entry. Of some 700,000 distinct CDR3 sequences listed, 30% to 40% are singletons. The starting material was cultured PBMCs, obtained from culture after CMV antigen stimulation. The receptors come from a human donor in good health (CMV status not recorded). Some clones in this sample may be carry-over from other donors' samples.

V is TRBV12-3 or TRBV12-4 and J is TRBJ2-4; TRBD1 aligns across 10 bases. The CDR3 sequence is 15 residues long. V trimming: 6 bases; J trimming: 6 bases; junction bases outside the gene matches: 8. The CDR3 sequence is CASSRDRGRLNIQYF. The CDR3 DNA sequence: TGTGCCAGCAGCCGTGACAGGGGGCGCCTAAACATTCAGTACTTC.

The CDR3 coding sequence is TGTGCCAGCAGTTACCTGGCCAGCGAAGAGACCCAGTACTTC. Its protein is CASSYLASEETQYF. J is TRBJ2-5 and V is TRBV6-2 or TRBV6-3; D not certain. With 2 bases removed from V and 3 bases from J, the gap between germline ends came to 10 bases. Germline V gives CDR1 MNHEY, CDR2 SVGEGT. CDR3 length equals 14 residues.

V is TRBV4-1 and J is TRBJ1-1; no clear D. V dropped 1 base and J dropped 0 bases, with 9 bases sitting between them. This CDR3 contains 15 residues. CDR1 MGHRA and CDR2 YSYEKL come from the germline V gene. The CDR3 DNA is TGCGCCAGCAGCCAAGTTATGTGGTTGAACACTGAAGCTTTCTTT. Translated: CASSQVMWLNTEAFF.

The chain joins TRBV12-3 or TRBV12-4 to TRBJ2-7; weak D call: TRBD2 (6 bases). CDR3 length: 17 amino acids. Trimming stripped 5 bases from V and 0 bases from J, with 20 bases between. The CDR3: CASSALGGGRDSYEQYF. The CDR3 DNA reads as TGTGCCAGCAGTGCCCTGGGAGGCGGCAGGGACTCCTACGAGCAGTACTTC.

In regard to this clonotype: At one boundary the junction diverges from the germline segment, which might be a read error. V usage is TRBV7-2 and J usage is TRBJ2-1; no reliable D call. The germline CDR1 and CDR2 sequences are SGHTA and FQGNSA. The CDR3 runs 11 residues. In DNA form, the CDR3 reads TGTGCCAGCAGCTTAGGATTCAAGGTGGTCTTC. Translation: CASSLGFKVVF. Variable domain in full (rest from reference TRBV7-2 and TRBJ2-1): GAGVSQSPSNKVTEKGKDVELRCDPISGHTALYWYRQSLGQGLEFLIYFQGNSAPDKSGLPSDRFSAERTGGSVSTLTIQRTQQEDSAVYLCASSLGFKVVFGPGTRLTVL.